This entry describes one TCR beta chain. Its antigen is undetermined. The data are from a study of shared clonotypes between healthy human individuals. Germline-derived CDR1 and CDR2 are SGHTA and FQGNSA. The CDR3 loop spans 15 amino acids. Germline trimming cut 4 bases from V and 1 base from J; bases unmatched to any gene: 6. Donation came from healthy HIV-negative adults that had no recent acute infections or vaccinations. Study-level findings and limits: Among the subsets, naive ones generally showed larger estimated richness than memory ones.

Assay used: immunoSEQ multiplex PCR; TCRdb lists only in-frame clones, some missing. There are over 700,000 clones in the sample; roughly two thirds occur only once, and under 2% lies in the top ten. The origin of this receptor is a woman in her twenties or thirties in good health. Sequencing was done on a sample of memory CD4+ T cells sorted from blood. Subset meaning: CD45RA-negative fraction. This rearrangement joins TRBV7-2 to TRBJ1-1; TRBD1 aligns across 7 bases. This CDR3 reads CASSSRQGQNTEAFF. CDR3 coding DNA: TGTGCCAGCAGCTCCCGACAGGGACAGAACACTGAAGCTTTCTTT.